This passage covers 3 T cell receptor beta chains from one sample sequenced in a study of T cells in localized non-small cell lung cancer (dated by TCRdb to 2018 to 2021). The library was prepared using the immunoSEQ multiplex PCR assay. TCRdb provides this immuneACCESS table in a form limited to in-frame rearrangements. Some clones are lacking; in checked studies, under half of them reflect an unresolved V gene, and why the rest are absent is not known. The table for this sample lists fewer than 3,500 clones; 45% to 50% of them were counted only once. The top ten clonotypes cover approximately 4.7% of the sample. The specimen comprised lymph node tissue, sampled before any cancer treatment. Receptors were obtained from a woman between 18 and 55 years old with stage I lung adenocarcinoma.

This chain connects TRBV30 to TRBJ1-2, with D hard to call. The CDR3 consists of 12 residues. Trimming pared 2 bases from V and 7 bases from J, leaving 11 bases between. Germline CDR1 GTSNPN, CDR2 SVGIG (reference sequence). The DNA for the CDR3 is TGTGCCTGGAGTAGCACCCTTCGTGGCTACACCTTC. It specifies CAWSSTLRGYTF.

This clone was recorded a few times. The chain carries TRBV15 and TRBJ1-5; tentative D call: TRBD1 (5 bases). Germline V gene data show CDR1 as LNHNV and CDR2 as YYDKDF (reference sequence). This CDR3 is built from 15 residues. Trimming pared 2 bases from V and 0 bases from J, leaving 8 bases between. The CDR3 bases are TGTGCCACCAGCAGAAATGGGGGTAGCAATCAGCCCCAGCATTTT. Translating it yields CATSRNGGSNQPQHF.

Points on this clone: The junction does not match germline at one end; this may be a read error. The gene calls are TRBV18 and TRBJ1-1; 7 bases agree with TRBD1. Germline values: CDR1 KGHSH, CDR2 LQKENI. The CDR3 loop spans 14 amino acids. CDR3 coding DNA: TGTGCCAGTTCACCCGGGACAGTGAACACTGAAGCTTTCTTT. It yields the protein CASSPGTVNTEAFF.